The rows below give T cell receptor beta chains drawn from one sample of a study of T cell repertoires in cytomegalovirus infection. Their cognate antigens are unknown. In TCRdb, the reads were re-called with MiXCR into one record per CDR3 protein. The sample has roughly 200,000 distinct CDR3 sequences, about 38% seen once; the top ten hold roughly three fifths. This specimen was CD8+ T cells from cultured PBMCs, taken from culture after CMV antigen stimulation. All receptors derive from a human donor in good health (CMV status not recorded). Some clones in this sample may be carry-over from other donors' samples. Each CDR3 is given with its conserved first and last residue. The D gene is left open where the match is weak. A row's size may be missing; if present it is once, few, many or a size class.

clone_size: few; d_call: -; j_call: TRBJ2-1; v_call: TRBV28; cdr3_nt: TGTGCCAGCAGTTTTGGTGAGCAGTTCTTC; cdr3_aa: CASSFGEQFF
clone_size: many; d_call: -; j_call: TRBJ2-6; v_call: TRBV11-2; cdr3_nt: TGTGCCAGCAGCCCCTACCCAGGTCCTACCCCCTCTGGGGCCAACGTCCTGACTTTC; cdr3_aa: CASSPYPGPTPSGANVLTF
clone_size: -; d_call: TRBD2; j_call: TRBJ2-3; v_call: TRBV27; cdr3_nt: TGTGCCAGCAGGGGGACTAGCCCCACCACAGATACGCAGTATTTT; cdr3_aa: CASRGTSPTTDTQYF
clone_size: few; d_call: TRBD1; j_call: TRBJ1-2; v_call: TRBV19; cdr3_nt: TGTGCCAGTAGTATTTGGGACAGTCCCTATGGCTACACCTTC; cdr3_aa: CASSIWDSPYGYTF
clone_size: -; d_call: TRBD2; j_call: TRBJ2-5; v_call: TRBV7-2; cdr3_nt: TGTGCCAGCAGCTTATTTGGTCTGGCTAGCGGGGGGAGGGAGACCCAGTACTTC; cdr3_aa: CASSLFGLASGGRETQYF
clone_size: many; d_call: TRBD1; j_call: TRBJ2-7; v_call: TRBV7-2; cdr3_nt: TGTGCCAGCAGCTCCCACCGGGACAGGGCCTCCTACGAGCAGTACTTC; cdr3_aa: CASSSHRDRASYEQYF
clone_size: many; d_call: -; j_call: TRBJ2-3; v_call: TRBV7-8; cdr3_nt: TGTGCCAGCAGCCCCCAAGAAACGCAGTATTTT; cdr3_aa: CASSPQETQYF
clone_size: -; d_call: -; j_call: TRBJ1-1; v_call: TRBV27; cdr3_nt: TGTGCCAGCAGTCTTAAGGGCCCATTTACTGAAGCTTTCTTT; cdr3_aa: CASSLKGPFTEAFF
clone_size: few; d_call: TRBD1; j_call: TRBJ2-7; v_call: TRBV28; cdr3_nt: TGTGCCAGCAGTTCACCCCGGGACAGGGCGCACGAGCAGTACTTC; cdr3_aa: CASSSPRDRAHEQYF
clone_size: -; d_call: TRBD1; j_call: TRBJ1-2; v_call: TRBV28; cdr3_nt: TGTGCCAGCAGTTTCGGGACAGGGGGCGATGGCTACACCTTC; cdr3_aa: CASSFGTGGDGYTF
clone_size: -; d_call: -; j_call: TRBJ1-1; v_call: TRBV14; cdr3_nt: TGTGCCAGCAGCCCCGGACTGTGGACTGAAGCTTTCTTT; cdr3_aa: CASSPGLWTEAFF
clone_size: -; d_call: TRBD1; j_call: TRBJ2-2; v_call: TRBV23-1; cdr3_nt: TGCGCCAGCAGTCAGGACAGGGAGCAACACCCGACGAACACCGGGGAGCTGTTTTTT; cdr3_aa: CASSQDREQHPTNTGELFF
clone_size: -; d_call: TRBD2; j_call: TRBJ2-5; v_call: TRBV20-1; cdr3_nt: TGCAGTGCTGGAGCGGGGATGGTAGAGACCCAGTACTTC; cdr3_aa: CSAGAGMVETQYF
clone_size: few; d_call: TRBD1; j_call: TRBJ1-1; v_call: TRBV7-6; cdr3_nt: TGTGCCAGCAGCTTAGCGTCCCTGACAGGGGGGTTGAACACTGAAGCTTTCTTT; cdr3_aa: CASSLASLTGGLNTEAFF
clone_size: once; d_call: TRBD2; j_call: TRBJ2-7; v_call: TRBV7-4; cdr3_nt: TGTGCCAGCAGCTCCCGGGTAGCGGGTCCCTACGAGCAGTACTTC; cdr3_aa: CASSSRVAGPYEQYF
clone_size: -; d_call: TRBD2; j_call: TRBJ2-1; v_call: TRBV12-3/TRBV12-4; cdr3_nt: TGTGCAAGCAGCCCGATGCCTAGCGGGGGGTGGGGTGATCAGTTCTTC; cdr3_aa: CASSPMPSGGWGDQFF
clone_size: few; d_call: -; j_call: TRBJ1-4; v_call: TRBV7-4; cdr3_nt: TGTGCCAGCAGCTCGATTTGGCCCCGAGGCGGGGGCGATGAAAAACTGTTTTTT; cdr3_aa: CASSSIWPRGGGDEKLFF
clone_size: -; d_call: TRBD2; j_call: TRBJ2-7; v_call: TRBV7-6; cdr3_nt: TGTGCCAGCAGCTCCATAAGCGGGGGGCCCCCCTACGAGCAGTACTTC; cdr3_aa: CASSSISGGPPYEQYF
clone_size: -; d_call: -; j_call: TRBJ2-7; v_call: TRBV7-3; cdr3_nt: TGTGCCAGCAGCTTAACAGGGGACGGGTACGAGCAGTACTTC; cdr3_aa: CASSLTGDGYEQYF